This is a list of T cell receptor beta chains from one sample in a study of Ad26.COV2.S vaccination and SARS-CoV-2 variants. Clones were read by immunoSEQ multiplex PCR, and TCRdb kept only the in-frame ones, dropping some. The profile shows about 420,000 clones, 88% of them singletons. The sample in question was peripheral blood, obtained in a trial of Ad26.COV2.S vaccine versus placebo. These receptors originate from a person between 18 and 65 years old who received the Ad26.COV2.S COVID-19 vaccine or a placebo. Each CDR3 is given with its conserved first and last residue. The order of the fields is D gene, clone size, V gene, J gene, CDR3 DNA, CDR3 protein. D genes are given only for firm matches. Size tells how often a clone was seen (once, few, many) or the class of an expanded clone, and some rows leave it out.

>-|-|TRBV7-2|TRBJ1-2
TGTGCCAGCAGCTTAGGTCCTCAAGAATCTCATGGCTACACCTTC
CASSLGPQESHGYTF
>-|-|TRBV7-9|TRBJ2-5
TGTGCCAGCACCCGAGCCAATCCCCCGGAGACCCAGTACTTC
CASTRANPPETQYF
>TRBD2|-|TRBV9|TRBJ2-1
TGTGCCAGCAGCCCGAGCGGGGGGGCTGGGAATGAGCAGTTCTTC
CASSPSGGAGNEQFF
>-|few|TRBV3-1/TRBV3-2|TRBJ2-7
TGTGCCAGCAGCCAAGGGACAGGGAGGGCCTACGAGCAGTACTTC
CASSQGTGRAYEQYF
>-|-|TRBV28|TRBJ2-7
TGTGCTTCACGGGGAAGGGCTCAAAACTCCTACGAGCAGTACTTC
CASRGRAQNSYEQYF
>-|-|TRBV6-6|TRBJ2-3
TGTGCCAGCAGTTACCGGGGCCGGGGCACAGATACGCAGTATTTT
CASSYRGRGTDTQYF
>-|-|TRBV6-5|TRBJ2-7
TGTGCCAGCAGTTACTCGACGACCAGCTTGACCGAGCAGTACTTC
CASSYSTTSLTEQYF
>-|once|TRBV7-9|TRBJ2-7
TGTGCCAGCAGCTCCGGGCTGGGGCAGGGTTCCTACGAGCAGTACTTC
CASSSGLGQGSYEQYF
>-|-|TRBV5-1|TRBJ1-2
TGCGCCAGCAGCTTGGATGGAGGGGCAGGAAAAGGCTACACCTTC
CASSLDGGAGKGYTF
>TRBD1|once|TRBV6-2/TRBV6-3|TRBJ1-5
TGTGCCAGCAGCCAGACAGGGTCGGGTCAGCCCCAGCATTTT
CASSQTGSGQPQHF
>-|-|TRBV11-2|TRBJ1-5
TGTGCCAGCAGCTTAGATGGCCAGAGGGATCAGCCCCAGCATTTT
CASSLDGQRDQPQHF
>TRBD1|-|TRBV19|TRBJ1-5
TGTGCCAGTAGTAGGACAGGTTATAGCAATCAGCCCCAGCATTTT
CASSRTGYSNQPQHF
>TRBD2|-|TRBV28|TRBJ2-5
TGTGCCAGCAGTGGCTCCCGCGGGGGGGGGTTTTGGGTAGGAGAGACCCAGTACTTC
CASSGSRGGGFWVGETQYF
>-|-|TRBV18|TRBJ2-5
TGTGCCAGCTCACCAGAATCTGGAGCCCAAGAGACCCAGTACTTC
CASSPESGAQETQYF
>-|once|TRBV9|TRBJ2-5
TGTGCCAGCAGCGCCGGAGGGGGCGGTCAAGAGACCCAGTACTTC
CASSAGGGGQETQYF
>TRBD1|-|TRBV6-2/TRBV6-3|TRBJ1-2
TGTGCCAGCAGCCCTTTGACAGGGAGGACCTATGGCTACACCTTC
CASSPLTGRTYGYTF
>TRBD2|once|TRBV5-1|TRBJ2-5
TGCGCCAGCAGCTTGCGGAGCGGGGGTGTCGAAGAGACCCAGTACTTC
CASSLRSGGVEETQYF
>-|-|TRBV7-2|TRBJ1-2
TGTGCCAGCAGCTCCTTGCAGGGCTACTATGGCTACACCTTC
CASSSLQGYYGYTF
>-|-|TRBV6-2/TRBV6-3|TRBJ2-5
TGTGCCAGCAGCGATCCAGGACAGCCCGTGAGGGGAGAGACCCAGTACTTC
CASSDPGQPVRGETQYF
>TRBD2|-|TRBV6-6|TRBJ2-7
TGTGCCAGCAGTTACCGAGGGGGACTAGCGAACGAGCAGTACTTC
CASSYRGGLANEQYF
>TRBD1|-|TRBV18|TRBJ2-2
TGTGCCAGCTCACCCACAGCCGCGCGACAGGGGGCGACGAACACCGGGGAGCTGTTTTTT
CASSPTAARQGATNTGELFF
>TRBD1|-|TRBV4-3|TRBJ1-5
TGCGCCAGCAGCCAAGATGTTTCCCTGTGGAGAGGGACAGGGGAAAAACCCCAGCATTTT
CASSQDVSLWRGTGEKPQHF
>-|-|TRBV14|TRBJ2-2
TGTGCCAGCGGGCTAATTATGGGGGACACCGGGGAGCTGTTTTTT
CASGLIMGDTGELFF
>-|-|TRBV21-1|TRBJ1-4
TGTGCCAGCAGCACGTCTACAGGGCCAACTAATGAAAAACTGTTTTTT
CASSTSTGPTNEKLFF
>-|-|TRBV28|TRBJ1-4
TGTGCCAGCAGTTCGAACAGGGAGGTAGTCGAAAAACTGTTTTTT
CASSSNREVVEKLFF
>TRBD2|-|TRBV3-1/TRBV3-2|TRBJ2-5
TGTGCCAGCAGCCAAGTCCGGTCCCGGGAGGCCCAGTACTTC
CASSQVRSREAQYF
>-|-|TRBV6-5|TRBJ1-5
TGTGCCAGCAGGCCCGGCAGGGCCGGACCATCGGCCCAGCATTTT
CASRPGRAGPSAQHF
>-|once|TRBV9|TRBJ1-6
TGTGCCAGCAGCGTAGGTGGAGGGGTCGGATATGTGGCTTCACCCCTCCACTTT
CASSVGGGVGYVASPLHF
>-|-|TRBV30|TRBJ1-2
TGTGCCTGGAGTTCTCGAAGGGGTGGCTACACCTTC
CAWSSRRGGYTF
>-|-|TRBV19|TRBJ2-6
TGTGCCAGTAGTACGGGATTAGGGGCCAACGTCCTGACTTTC
CASSTGLGANVLTF
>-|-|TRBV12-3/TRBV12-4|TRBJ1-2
TGTGCCAGCAGTTTACTGGGGGGAGGCGGCTACACCTTC
CASSLLGGGGYTF
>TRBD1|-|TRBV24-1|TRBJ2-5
TGTGCCACCAGTACCTCTGAGGGGGCTTTAGAGACCCAGTACTTC
CATSTSEGALETQYF
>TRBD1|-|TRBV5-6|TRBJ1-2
TGTGCCAGCAGCTGGGGACAGGGGGTCGGTGGCTACACCTTC
CASSWGQGVGGYTF
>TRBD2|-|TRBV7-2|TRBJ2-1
TGTGCCAGCAGCCCGACTAGCGGGGGATACAATGAGCAGTTCTTC
CASSPTSGGYNEQFF